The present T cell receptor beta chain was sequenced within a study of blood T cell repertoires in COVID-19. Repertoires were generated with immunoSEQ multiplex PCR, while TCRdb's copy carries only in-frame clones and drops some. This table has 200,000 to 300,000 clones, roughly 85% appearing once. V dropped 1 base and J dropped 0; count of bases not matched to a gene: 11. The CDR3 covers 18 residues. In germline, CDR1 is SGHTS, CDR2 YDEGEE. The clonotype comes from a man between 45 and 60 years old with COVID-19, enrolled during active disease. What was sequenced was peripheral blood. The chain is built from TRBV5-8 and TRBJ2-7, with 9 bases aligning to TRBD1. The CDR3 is CASSLSPGQGTPSYEQYF. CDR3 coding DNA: TGTGCCAGCAGCTTGTCGCCCGGACAGGGGACCCCCTCCTACGAGCAGTACTTC.